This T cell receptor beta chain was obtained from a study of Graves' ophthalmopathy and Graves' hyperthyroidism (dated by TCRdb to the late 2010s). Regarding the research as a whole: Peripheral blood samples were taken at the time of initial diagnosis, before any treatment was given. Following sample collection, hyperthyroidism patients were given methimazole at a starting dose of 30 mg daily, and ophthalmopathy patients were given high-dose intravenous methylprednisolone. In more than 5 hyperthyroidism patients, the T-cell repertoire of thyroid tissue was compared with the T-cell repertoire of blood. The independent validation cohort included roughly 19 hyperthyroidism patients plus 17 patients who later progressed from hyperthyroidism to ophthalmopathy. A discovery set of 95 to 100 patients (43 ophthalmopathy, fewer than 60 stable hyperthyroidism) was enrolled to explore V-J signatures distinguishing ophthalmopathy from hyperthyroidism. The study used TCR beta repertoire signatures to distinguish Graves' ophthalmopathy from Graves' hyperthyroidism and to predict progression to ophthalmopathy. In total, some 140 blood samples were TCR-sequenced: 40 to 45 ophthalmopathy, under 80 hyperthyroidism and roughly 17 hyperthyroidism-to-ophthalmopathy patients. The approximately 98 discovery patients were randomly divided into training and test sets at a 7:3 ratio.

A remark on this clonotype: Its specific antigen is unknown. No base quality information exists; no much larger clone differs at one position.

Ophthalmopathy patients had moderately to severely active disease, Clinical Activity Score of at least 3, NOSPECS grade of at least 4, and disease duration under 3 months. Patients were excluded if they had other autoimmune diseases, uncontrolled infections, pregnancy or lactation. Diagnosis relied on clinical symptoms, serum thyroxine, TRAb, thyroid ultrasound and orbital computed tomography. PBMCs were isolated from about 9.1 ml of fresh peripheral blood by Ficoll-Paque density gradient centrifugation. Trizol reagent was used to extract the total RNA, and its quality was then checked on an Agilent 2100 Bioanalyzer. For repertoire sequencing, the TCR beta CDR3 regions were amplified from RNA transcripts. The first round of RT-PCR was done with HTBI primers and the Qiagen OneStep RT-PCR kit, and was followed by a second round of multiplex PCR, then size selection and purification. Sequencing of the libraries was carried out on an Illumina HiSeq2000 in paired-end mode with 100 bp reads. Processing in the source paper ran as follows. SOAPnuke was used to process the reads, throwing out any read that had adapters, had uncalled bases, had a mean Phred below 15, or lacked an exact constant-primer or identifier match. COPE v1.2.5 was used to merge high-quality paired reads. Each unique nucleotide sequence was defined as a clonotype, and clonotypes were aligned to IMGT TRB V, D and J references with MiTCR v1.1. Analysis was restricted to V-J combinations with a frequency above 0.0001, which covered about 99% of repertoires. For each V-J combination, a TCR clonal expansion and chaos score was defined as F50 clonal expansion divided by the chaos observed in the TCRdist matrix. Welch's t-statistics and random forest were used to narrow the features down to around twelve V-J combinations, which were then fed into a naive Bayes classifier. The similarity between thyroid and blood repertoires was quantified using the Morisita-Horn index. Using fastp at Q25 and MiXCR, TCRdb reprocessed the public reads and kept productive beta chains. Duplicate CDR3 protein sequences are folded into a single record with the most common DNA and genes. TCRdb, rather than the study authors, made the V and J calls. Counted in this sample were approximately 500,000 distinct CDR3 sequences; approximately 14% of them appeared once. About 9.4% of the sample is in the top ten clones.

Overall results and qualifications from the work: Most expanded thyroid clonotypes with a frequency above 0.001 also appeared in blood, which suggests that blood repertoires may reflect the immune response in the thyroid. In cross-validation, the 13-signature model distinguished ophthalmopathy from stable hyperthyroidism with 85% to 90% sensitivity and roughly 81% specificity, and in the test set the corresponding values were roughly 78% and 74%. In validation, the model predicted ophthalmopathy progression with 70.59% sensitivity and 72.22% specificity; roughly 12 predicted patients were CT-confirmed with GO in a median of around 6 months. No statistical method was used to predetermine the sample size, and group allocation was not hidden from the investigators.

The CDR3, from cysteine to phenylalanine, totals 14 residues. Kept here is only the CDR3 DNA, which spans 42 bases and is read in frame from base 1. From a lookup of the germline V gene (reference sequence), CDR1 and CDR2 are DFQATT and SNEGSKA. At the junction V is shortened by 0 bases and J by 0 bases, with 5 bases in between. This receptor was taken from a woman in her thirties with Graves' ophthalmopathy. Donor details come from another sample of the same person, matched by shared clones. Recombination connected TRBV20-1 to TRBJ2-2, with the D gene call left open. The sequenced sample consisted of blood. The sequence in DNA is TGCAGTGCTAGAGACAGTACGAACACCGGGGAGCTGTTTTTT. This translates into CSARDSTNTGELFF.